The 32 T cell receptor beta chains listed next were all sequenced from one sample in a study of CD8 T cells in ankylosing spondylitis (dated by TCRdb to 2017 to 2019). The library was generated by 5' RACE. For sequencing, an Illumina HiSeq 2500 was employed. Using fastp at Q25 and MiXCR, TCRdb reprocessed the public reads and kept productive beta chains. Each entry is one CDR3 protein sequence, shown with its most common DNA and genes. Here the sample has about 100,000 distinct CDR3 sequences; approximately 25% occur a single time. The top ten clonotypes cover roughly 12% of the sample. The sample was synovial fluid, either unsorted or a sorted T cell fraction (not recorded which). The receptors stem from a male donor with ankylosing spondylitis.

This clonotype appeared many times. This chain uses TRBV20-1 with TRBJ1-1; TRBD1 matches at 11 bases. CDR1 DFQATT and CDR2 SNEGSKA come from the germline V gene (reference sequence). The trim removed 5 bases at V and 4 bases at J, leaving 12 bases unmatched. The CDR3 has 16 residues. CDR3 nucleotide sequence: TGCAGTGCTGGAGGACAGGGGGCAAGTTGGAGCACTGAAGCTTTCTTT. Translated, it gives CSAGGQGASWSTEAFF.

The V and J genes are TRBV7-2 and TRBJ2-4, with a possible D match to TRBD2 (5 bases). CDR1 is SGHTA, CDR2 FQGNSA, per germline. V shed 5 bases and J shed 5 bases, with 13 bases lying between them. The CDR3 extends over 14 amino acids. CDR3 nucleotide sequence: TGTGCCAGCAGCCGGGAACACAGAGAAAACATTCAGTACTTC. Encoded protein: CASSREHRENIQYF. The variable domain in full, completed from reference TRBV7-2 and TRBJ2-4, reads GAGVSQSPSNKVTEKGKDVELRCDPISGHTALYWYRQSLGQGLEFLIYFQGNSAPDKSGLPSDRFSAERTGGSVSTLTIQRTQQEDSAVYLCASSREHRENIQYFGAGTRLSVL.

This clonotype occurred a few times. In DNA, the CDR3 is TGTGCCAGCAGCTTATCAGGGGAGGGTCGGACCCAGTACTTC. It encodes CASSLSGEGRTQYF. The chain is built from TRBV7-8 and TRBJ2-5; TRBD2 is a possible D gene (7 bases). The CDR3 covers 14 residues. V shed 2 bases and J shed 7 bases, with 14 bases lying between them. Germline CDR1 SGHVS, CDR2 FQNEAQ.

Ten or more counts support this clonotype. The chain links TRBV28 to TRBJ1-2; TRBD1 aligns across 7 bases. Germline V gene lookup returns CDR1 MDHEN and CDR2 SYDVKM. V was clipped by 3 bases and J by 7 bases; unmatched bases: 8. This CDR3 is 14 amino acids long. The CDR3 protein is CASSLEGARPGYTF. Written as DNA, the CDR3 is TGTGCCAGCAGTTTGGAGGGGGCGCGACCTGGCTACACCTTC.

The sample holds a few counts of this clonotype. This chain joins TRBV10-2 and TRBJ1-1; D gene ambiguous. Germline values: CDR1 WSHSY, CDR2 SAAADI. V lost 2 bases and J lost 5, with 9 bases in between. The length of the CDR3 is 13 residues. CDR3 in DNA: TGCGCCAGCAGTGAGGGGTCGACGACTGAAGCTTTCTTT. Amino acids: CASSEGSTTEAFF.

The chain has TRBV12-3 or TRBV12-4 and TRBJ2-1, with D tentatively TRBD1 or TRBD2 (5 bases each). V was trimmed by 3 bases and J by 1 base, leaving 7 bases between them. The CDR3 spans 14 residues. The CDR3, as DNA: TGTGCCAGCAGTTTGGGGGAATCCTACAATGAGCAGTTCTTC. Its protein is CASSLGESYNEQFF.

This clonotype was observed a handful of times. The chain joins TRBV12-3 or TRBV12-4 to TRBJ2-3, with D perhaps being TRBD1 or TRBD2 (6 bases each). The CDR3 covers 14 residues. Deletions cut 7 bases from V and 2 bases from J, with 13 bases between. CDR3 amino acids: CASTHRGHTDTQYF. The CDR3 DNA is TGTGCCAGCACCCACCGGGGGCACACAGATACGCAGTATTTT.

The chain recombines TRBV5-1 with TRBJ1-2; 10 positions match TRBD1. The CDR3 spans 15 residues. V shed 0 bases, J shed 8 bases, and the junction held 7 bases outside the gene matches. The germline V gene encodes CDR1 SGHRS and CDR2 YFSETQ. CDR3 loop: CASSLALGTGDGYTF. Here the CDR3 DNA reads TGCGCCAGCAGCTTGGCCCTAGGGACAGGGGACGGCTACACCTTC.

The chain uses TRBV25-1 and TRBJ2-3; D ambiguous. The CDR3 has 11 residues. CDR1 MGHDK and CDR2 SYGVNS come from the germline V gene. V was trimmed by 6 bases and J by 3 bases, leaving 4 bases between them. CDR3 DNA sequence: TGTGCCAGCAGAGGGACAGATACGCAGTATTTT. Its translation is CASRGTDTQYF.

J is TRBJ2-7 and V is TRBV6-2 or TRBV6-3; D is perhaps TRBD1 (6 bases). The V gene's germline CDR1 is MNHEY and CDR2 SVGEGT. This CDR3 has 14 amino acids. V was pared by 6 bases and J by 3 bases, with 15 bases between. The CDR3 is CASSPQGMNYEQYF. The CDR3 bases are TGTGCCAGCAGCCCTCAGGGGATGAACTACGAGCAGTACTTC.

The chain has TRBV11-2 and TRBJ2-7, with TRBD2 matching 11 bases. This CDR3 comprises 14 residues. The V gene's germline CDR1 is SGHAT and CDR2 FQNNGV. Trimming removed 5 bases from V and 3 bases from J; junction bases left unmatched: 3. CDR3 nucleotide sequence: TGTGCCAGCAGCCCGCTAGCGGGAGGCTACGAGCAGTACGTC. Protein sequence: CASSPLAGGYEQYV.

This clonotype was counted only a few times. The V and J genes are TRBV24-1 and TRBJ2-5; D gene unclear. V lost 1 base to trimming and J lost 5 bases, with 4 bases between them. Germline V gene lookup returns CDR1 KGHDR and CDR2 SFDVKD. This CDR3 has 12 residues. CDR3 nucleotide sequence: TGTGCCACCAGTGATTTTCTGGAGACCCAGTACTTC. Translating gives CATSDFLETQYF.

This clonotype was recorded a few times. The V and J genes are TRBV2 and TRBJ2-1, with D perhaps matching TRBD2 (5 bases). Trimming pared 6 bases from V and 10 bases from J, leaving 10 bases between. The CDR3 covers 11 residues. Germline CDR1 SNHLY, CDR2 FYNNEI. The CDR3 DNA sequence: TGTGCCAGCAGCGACTACCTGGAGCAGTTCTTC. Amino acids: CASSDYLEQFF. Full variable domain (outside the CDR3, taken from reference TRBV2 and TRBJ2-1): EPEVTQTPSHQVTQMGQEVILRCVPISNHLYFYWYRQILGQKVEFLVSFYNNEISEKSEIFDDQFSVERPDGSNFTLKIRSTKLEDSAMYFCASSDYLEQFFGPGTRLTVL.

The CDR3 reads CATKGQGVYEQFF. For the CDR3, the DNA is TGTGCCACCAAGGGACAGGGTGTTTATGAGCAGTTCTTC. The chain couples TRBV24-1 to TRBJ2-1; TRBD1 matches 9 bases. This CDR3 spans 13 amino acids. V dropped 8 bases and J dropped 8; count of bases not matched to a gene: 6. The germline V gene encodes CDR1 KGHDR and CDR2 SFDVKD.

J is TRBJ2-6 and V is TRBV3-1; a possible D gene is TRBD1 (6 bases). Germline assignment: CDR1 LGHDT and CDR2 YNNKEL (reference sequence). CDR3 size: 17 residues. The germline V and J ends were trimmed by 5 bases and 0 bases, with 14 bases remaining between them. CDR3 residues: CASSAGQILSGANVLTF. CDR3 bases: TGTGCCAGCAGCGCCGGACAGATCCTCTCTGGGGCCAACGTCCTGACTTTC.

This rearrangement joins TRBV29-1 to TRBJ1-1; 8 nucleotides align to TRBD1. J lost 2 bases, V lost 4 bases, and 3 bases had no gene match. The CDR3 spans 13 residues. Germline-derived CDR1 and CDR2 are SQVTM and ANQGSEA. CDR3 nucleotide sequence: TGCAGCGTTGTACAGGGGGGAAACACTGAAGCTTTCTTT. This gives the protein CSVVQGGNTEAFF.

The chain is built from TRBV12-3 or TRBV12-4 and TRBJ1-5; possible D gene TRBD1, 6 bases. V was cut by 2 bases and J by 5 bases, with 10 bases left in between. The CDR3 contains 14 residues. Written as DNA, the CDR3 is TGTGCCAGCAGTTTACACAGGGAAGATCAGCCCCAGCATTTT. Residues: CASSLHREDQPQHF.

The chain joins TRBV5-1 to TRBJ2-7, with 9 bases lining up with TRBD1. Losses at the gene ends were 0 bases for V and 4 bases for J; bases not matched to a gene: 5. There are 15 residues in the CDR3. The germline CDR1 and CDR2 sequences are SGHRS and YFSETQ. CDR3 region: CASSLGQGVEYEQYV. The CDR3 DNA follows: TGCGCCAGCAGCTTGGGACAGGGGGTCGAATACGAGCAGTACGTC.

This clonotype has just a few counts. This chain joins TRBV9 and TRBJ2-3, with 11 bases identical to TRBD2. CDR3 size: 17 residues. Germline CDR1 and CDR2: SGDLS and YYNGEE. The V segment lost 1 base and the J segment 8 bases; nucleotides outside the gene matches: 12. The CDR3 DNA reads TGTGCCAGCAGCGTAAACATGGTTAGCGGGAGGGCGGTTACGCAGTATTTT. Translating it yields CASSVNMVSGRAVTQYF.

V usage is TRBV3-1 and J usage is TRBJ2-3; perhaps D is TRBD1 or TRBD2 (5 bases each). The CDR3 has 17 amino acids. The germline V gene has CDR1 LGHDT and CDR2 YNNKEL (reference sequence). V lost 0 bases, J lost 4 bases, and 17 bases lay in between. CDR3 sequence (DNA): TGTGCCAGCAGCCAAGATCAAGCGGCCTTAGGGGCAGATACGCAGTATTTT. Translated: CASSQDQAALGADTQYF.

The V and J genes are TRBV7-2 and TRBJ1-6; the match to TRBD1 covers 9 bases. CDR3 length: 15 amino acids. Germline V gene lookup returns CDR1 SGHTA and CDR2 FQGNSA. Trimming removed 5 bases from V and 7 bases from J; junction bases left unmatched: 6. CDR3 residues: CASSAGQGYNSPLHF. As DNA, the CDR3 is TGTGCCAGCAGCGCTGGACAGGGGTACAATTCACCCCTCCACTTT.

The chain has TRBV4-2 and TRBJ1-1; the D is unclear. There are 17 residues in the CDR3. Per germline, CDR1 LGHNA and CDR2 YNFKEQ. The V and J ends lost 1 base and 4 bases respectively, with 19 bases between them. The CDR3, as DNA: TGTGCCAGCAGCCAAGCTTATAAAAAGGAGTGGGGCACTGAAGCTTTCTTT. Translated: CASSQAYKKEWGTEAFF.

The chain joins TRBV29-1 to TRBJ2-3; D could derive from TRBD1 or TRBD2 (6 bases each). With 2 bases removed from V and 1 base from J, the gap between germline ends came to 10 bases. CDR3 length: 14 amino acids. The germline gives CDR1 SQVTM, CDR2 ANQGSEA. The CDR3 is CSVERGVGTDTQYF. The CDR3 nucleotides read TGCAGCGTTGAAAGGGGGGTGGGCACAGATACGCAGTATTTT.

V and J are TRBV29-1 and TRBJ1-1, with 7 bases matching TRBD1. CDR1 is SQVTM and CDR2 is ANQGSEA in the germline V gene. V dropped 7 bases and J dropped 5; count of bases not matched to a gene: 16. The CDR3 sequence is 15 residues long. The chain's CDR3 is CSGASTGSPRTEAFF. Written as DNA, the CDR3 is TGCAGCGGTGCGTCGACAGGGAGCCCTAGAACTGAAGCTTTCTTT.

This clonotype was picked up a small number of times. CDR3: CATSRDRGAAFF. DNA of the CDR3: TGTGCCACCAGCAGAGATCGGGGGGCCGCTTTCTTT. This chain connects TRBV15 to TRBJ1-1, with D possibly being TRBD1 (6 bases). CDR3 length: 12 residues. Germline assignment: CDR1 LNHNV and CDR2 YYDKDF (reference sequence). Trimming took off 0 bases at V and 11 bases at J, with 10 bases between the two ends.

The CDR3 DNA reads as TGTGCCACCAGGGGGGCGGGAGGCCATAGCGGCAATGAGCAGTTCTTC. It is translated as CATRGAGGHSGNEQFF. This chain joins TRBV24-1 and TRBJ2-1; 8 bases match TRBD2. The CDR3 sequence is 16 residues long. Trimming removed 7 bases from V and 6 bases from J; junction bases left unmatched: 13. Germline V gene lookup returns CDR1 KGHDR and CDR2 SFDVKD.

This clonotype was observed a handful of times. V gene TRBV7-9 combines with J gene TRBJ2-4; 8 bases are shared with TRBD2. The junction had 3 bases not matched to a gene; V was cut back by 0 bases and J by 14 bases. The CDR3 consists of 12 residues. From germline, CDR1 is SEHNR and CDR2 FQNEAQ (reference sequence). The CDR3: CASSLAGTSEYF. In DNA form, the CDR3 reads TGTGCCAGCAGCTTAGCGGGGACTAGTGAGTACTTC.

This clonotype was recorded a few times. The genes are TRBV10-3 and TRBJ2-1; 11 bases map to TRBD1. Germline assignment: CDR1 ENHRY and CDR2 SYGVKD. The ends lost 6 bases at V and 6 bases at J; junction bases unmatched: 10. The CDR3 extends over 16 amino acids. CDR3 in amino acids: CAISLGTGGMVNEQFF. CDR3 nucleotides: TGTGCCATCAGCTTAGGGACAGGGGGTATGGTCAATGAGCAGTTCTTC.

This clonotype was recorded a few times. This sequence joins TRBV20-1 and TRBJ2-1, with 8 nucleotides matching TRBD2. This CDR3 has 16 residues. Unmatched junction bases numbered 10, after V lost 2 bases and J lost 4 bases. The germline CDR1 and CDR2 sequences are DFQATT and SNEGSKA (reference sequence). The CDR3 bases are TGCAGTGCTAGAAACCCGGGTAGCGGGGCATACAATGAGCAGTTCTTC. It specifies CSARNPGSGAYNEQFF.

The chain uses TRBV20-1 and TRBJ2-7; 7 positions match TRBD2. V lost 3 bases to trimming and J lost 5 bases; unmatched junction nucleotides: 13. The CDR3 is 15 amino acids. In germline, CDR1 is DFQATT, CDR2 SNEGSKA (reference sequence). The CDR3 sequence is CSASANSGWFDEQYF. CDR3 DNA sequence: TGCAGTGCTAGTGCAAATAGCGGGTGGTTCGACGAGCAGTACTTC.

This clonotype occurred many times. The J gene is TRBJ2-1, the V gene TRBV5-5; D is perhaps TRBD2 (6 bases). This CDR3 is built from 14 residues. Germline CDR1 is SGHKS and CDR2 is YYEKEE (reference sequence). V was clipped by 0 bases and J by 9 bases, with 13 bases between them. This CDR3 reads CASSLGTTLVEQFF. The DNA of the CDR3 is TGTGCCAGCAGCTTGGGGACTACCCTAGTTGAGCAGTTCTTC.

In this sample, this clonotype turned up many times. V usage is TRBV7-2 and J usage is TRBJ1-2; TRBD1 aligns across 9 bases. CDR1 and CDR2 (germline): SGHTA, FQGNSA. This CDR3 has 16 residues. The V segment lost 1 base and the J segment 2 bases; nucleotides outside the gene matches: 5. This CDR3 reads CASSLGGTGRNYGYTF. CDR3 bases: TGTGCCAGCAGCTTAGGTGGGACAGGGAGAAACTATGGCTACACCTTC.